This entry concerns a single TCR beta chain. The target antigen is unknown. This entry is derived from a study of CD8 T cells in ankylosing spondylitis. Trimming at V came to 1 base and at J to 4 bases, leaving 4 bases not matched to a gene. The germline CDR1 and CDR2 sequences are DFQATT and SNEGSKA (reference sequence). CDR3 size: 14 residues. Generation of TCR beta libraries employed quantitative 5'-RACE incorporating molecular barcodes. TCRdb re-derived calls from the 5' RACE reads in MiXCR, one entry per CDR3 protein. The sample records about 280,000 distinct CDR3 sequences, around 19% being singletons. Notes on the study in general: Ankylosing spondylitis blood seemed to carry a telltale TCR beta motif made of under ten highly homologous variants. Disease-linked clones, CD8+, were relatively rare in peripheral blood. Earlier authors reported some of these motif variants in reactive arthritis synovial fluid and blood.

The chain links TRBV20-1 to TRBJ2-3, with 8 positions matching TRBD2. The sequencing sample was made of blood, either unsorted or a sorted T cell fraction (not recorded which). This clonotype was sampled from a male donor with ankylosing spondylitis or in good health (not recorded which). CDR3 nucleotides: TGCAGTGCTAGAGCTACCGGGAGGGCAGATACGCAGTATTTT. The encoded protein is CSARATGRADTQYF.